Sequencing of this TCR beta chain was carried out in a study of T-cell memory formation after mild COVID-19. The overall study: TCR clustering was largely donor specific. General study results and limits: CD8+ contracting clones occupied EMRA, while CD4+ ones occupied mainly CM and EM.

One entry per CDR3 protein, called by TCRdb with MiXCR from the 5' RACE reads. The sample contains 300,000 or so distinct CDR3 sequences, approximately 16% of which appear only once. This clonotype was observed a handful of times. The antigen is not known. Trimming pared 8 bases from V and 4 bases from J, leaving 20 bases between. This CDR3 is built from 15 residues. Germline-derived CDR1 and CDR2 are MNHEY and SVGAGI. The sequencing input was PBMCs or a T cell subset sorted from them (not recorded which). This receptor was identified in a young man who had mild COVID-19 (a few samples of this study predate the infection). Cell type and time point are not known. The rearrangement uses TRBV6-5 and TRBJ1-1; a possible D gene is TRBD1 (5 bases). The CDR3 nucleotides read TGTGCCAGCGGAATCGGGGGGTACCTGGGCACTGAAGCTTTCTTT. This gives the protein CASGIGGYLGTEAFF.